The T cell receptor beta chain under discussion was sequenced for a study of T cell repertoires in cytomegalovirus infection. On this clonotype itself: Its antigen remains unidentified.

MiXCR, run by TCRdb on the reads, gives a single entry per CDR3 protein. The sample holds a few hundred thousand distinct CDR3 sequences, approximately 26% seen once. There are 16 residues in the CDR3. From germline, CDR1 is SGHDT and CDR2 YYEEEE. Trimming removed 3 bases from V and 0 bases from J, with 13 bases in between. General study points: In two of eight donors, the top clonotype was HLA-C-restricted CMV-specific.

The TCR originated in a human donor in good health (CMV status not recorded). Some clones in this sample may be carry-over from other donors' samples. The material sequenced was PBMCs. The chain carries TRBV5-6 and TRBJ1-3, with TRBD1 as a possible D gene (5 bases). The CDR3, as DNA: TGTGCCAGCAGCTATCGAGGGGATTTCTCTGGAAACACCATATATTTT. As protein: CASSYRGDFSGNTIYF.